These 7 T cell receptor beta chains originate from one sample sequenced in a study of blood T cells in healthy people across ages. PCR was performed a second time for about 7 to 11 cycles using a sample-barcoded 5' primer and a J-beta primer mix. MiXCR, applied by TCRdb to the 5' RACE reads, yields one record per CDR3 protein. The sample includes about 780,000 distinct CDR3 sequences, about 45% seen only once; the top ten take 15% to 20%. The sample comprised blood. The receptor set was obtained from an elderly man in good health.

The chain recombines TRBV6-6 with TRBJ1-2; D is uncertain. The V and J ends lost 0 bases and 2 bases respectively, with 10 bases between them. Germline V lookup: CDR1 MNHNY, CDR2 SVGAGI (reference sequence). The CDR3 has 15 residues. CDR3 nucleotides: TGTGCCAGCAGTTACTCGGCGGGCAAAAACTATGGCTACACCTTC. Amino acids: CASSYSAGKNYGYTF.

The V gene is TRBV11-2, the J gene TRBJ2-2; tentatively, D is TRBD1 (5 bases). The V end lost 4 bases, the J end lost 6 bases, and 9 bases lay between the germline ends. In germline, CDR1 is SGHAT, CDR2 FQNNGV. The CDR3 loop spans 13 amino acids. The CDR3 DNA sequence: TGTGCCAGCAGCTGGGTAGGGGCCGGGGAGCTGTTTTTT. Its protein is CASSWVGAGELFF.

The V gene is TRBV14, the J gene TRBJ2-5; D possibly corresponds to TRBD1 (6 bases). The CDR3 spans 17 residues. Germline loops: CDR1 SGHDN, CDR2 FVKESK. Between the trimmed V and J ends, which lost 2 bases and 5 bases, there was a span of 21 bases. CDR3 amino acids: CASSQNGRGQPWETQYF. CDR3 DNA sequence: TGTGCCAGCAGCCAAAATGGGAGAGGACAGCCGTGGGAGACCCAGTACTTC.

Here the CDR3 reads CASSSPGGRGNIDNEQYF. The CDR3 region has the DNA TGTGCCAGCAGTTCTCCGGGAGGGAGGGGCAACATTGACAATGAGCAGTACTTC. The chain links TRBV12-3 or TRBV12-4 to TRBJ2-7, with 8 bases matching TRBD2. CDR3 length: 18 residues. J lost 7 bases, V lost 4 bases, and 21 bases had no gene match.

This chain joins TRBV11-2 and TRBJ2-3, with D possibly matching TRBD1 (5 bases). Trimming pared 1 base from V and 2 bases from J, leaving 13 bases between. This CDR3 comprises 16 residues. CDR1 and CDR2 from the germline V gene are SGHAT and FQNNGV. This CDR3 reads CASSLGPGWPTDTQYF. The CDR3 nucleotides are TGTGCCAGCAGCTTAGGCCCAGGGTGGCCCACAGATACGCAGTATTTT.

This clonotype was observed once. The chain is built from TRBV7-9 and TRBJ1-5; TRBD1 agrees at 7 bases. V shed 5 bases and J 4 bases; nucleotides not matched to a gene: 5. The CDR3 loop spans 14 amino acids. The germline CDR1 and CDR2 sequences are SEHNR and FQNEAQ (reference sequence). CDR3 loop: CASSRGQLNQPQHF. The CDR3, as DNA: TGTGCCAGCAGCCGGGGACAGTTAAATCAGCCCCAGCATTTT.

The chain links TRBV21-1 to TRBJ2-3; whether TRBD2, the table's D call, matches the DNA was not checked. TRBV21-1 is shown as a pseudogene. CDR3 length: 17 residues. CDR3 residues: CASSSRRLAQLTDTQYF. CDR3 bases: TGTGCCAGCAGCAGTAGGAGACTAGCCCAGCTCACAGATACGCAGTATTTT.